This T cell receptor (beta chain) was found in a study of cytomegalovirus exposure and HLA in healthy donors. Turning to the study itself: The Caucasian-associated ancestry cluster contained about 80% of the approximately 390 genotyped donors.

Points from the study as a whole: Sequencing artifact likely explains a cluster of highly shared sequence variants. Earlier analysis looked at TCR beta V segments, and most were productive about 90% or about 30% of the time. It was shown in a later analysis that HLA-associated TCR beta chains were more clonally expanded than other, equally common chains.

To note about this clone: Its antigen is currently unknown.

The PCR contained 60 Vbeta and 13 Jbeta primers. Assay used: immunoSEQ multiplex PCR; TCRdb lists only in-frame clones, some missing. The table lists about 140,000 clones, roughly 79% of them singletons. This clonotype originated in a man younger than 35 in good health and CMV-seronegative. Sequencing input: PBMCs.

This CDR3 is CASGLPDRYMNTEAFF. CDR3 sequence (DNA): TGTGCTAGTGGTTTACCAGACAGGTACATGAACACTGAAGCTTTCTTT. V gene TRBV12-5 combines with J gene TRBJ1-1, with D perhaps TRBD1 (6 bases). CDR1 is LGHNT, CDR2 FRNRAP, per germline. Trimming took 3 bases from V and 0 from J, leaving 14 bases between them. The CDR3 spans 16 residues.